This note documents a single T cell receptor (beta chain) sequence. Its cognate antigen has yet to be identified. Per-base quality was not reported, and no clone a single base away is much larger than it. The trial excluded patients who had a history of autoimmune disease or were on systemic immunosuppression. Peripheral blood for TCR sequencing was collected from all dose cohorts at baseline, on cycle 4 day 1, and on cycle 7 day 1. The samples were taken from a phase I, first-in-human, multicenter, open-label dose-escalation trial of ivuxolimab. The trial enrolled adults with locally advanced or metastatic head and neck squamous cell, hepatocellular, melanoma or renal cell carcinoma. Before TCR sequencing, CD4+ T cells and CD8+ T cells from peripheral blood were sorted into separate populations. This entry is derived from a study of OX40 agonist ivuxolimab in advanced cancers. Notes on the research overall: Ivuxolimab was a fully human IgG2 agonistic monoclonal antibody targeting the costimulatory receptor OX40 (CD134). Intravenous ivuxolimab was administered to patients every 2 weeks at six dose levels: 0.01, 0.1, 0.3, 1.5, 3 and 10 mg/kg. Of the approximately 50 dose-escalation patients, hepatocellular carcinoma was present in 19, melanoma in around 15, renal cell carcinoma in 9 and head and neck cancer in 9. The dose-escalation cohort was about 83% male with a mean age of approximately 59 years, ranging from roughly 23 to 79. Prior anti-PD-1, anti-PD-L1 or anti-CTLA-4 therapy was permitted, and checkpoint inhibitors had been received by around 40% of dose-escalation patients. Partial responses occurred in three dose-escalation patients: two with cutaneous melanoma and one with hepatocellular carcinoma. The point of sequencing TCRbeta in the periphery was to test whether ivuxolimab changed TCR sequence diversity and drove clonal T-cell expansion. The paper describes the monotherapy dose-escalation part (N ≈ 50 patients) of the phase I trial of ivuxolimab.

General conclusions and limits of the study: At doses from 0.1 to 3.0 mg/kg, clonal expansion was seen in both CD4+ and CD8+ blood T cells between baseline and week 6. The antigen specificity of the peripheral T cells that underwent clonal expansion was not determined. After ivuxolimab, CD8+ T cells had more expanded clones than CD4+ T cells on average. Partial responders in the 0.1-3.0 mg/kg groups had among the lowest normalized peripheral clonal expansion, especially among CD8+ T cells. Low levels of normalized T-cell clonal expansion were also seen in some patients who did not respond.

The CDR3, cysteine through phenylalanine, is 14 amino acids long. Of all the DNA, just the CDR3 is kept, 42 bases in frame from base 1. CDR1 and CDR2 were assigned from the germline V gene (reference sequence) as MNHEY and SMNVEV. V trim: 5 bases; J trim: 3 bases; unmatched bases: 5. Genomic DNA was isolated from the sorted cells so that the TCRbeta CDR3 region could be sequenced. The immunoSEQ Assay was used to sequence the TCRbeta CDR3 regions. Entries here come from immuneACCESS through TCRdb and include only in-frame sequences with V and J called. Some clones fail to appear in such tables; in the studies checked, an unresolved V gene covers under half of the shortfall, and the cause of the remainder is unknown. Here the sample has about 83,000 clones; about 81% occur a single time. The ten top clones hold about 1.7% of the sample.

Sequenced here: CD4+ or CD8+ T cells sorted from blood, sampled in a trial of the OX40 agonist ivuxolimab. Recombination connected TRBV27 to TRBJ2-7; TRBD1 matches 9 bases in the middle. The source of this sequence is an adult with an advanced solid tumor such as melanoma, head and neck, liver or kidney cancer. The CDR3 region reads CASSRPGQGYEQYF. In nucleotides, the sequence is TGTGCCAGCAGTCGGCCGGGACAGGGCTACGAGCAGTACTTC.